The clone carrying this T cell receptor beta chain was seen more than once but under ten times. This entry belongs to a study of shared T cell receptors in the human thymus. Clones were read by immunoSEQ multiplex PCR, and TCRdb kept only the in-frame ones, dropping some. Here the sample spans hundreds of thousands of clones, 87% being singletons. The same data also went into a second study, on human thymus T cells. That paper states: Thymic tissue was derived from resections collected during corrective heart surgery.

The material sequenced was thymocytes. This receptor was obtained from a boy under two years old with a congenital heart defect.

The CDR3 here is CASSCRGQLSGANVLTF. For the CDR3, the DNA is TGTGCCAGCAGCTGTCGGGGTCAGCTCTCTGGGGCCAACGTCCTGACTTTC. The rearrangement joins TRBV5-6 to TRBJ2-6, with D tentatively TRBD2 (5 bases). The CDR3 spans 17 residues. CDR1 is SGHDT and CDR2 is YYEEEE in the germline V gene. Trimming stripped 3 bases from V and 0 bases from J, with 13 bases between.